This TCR beta chain was identified in a study of T cells after yellow fever vaccination. Findings and caveats of the study: Among primary-vaccination clones, most reappeared after the booster, at about 95% for CD4 and about 90% for CD8. Across the CD4 and CD8 compartments, a small share of clonotypes was present in both. Repertoires sorted by FACS could include abundant clonotypes that are contaminants from the bulk population.

A 5'RACE template-switching step, the method used to make TCR cDNA, added a universal primer site and UMIs. Using its own MiXCR run on the 5' RACE reads, TCRdb lists one record per CDR3 protein. This sample carries about 300,000 distinct CDR3 sequences, 8.7% of them seen once, and the ten largest clones take approximately 3.5%. This clonotype turned up a few times. Its cognate antigen is unknown. This CDR3 is built from 16 residues. J gave up 4 bases and V 6 bases, and 8 bases lay outside the gene matches. CDR1 and CDR2 (germline): SGHTA, FQGNSA. The chain carries TRBV7-2 and TRBJ1-6; TRBD1 agrees at 8 bases. Here the sequenced sample was CD4+ T cells sorted from PBMCs, taken 5 days after the yellow fever booster vaccination. This sequence originates from a man aged 18 to 30 who received the YFV17D yellow fever vaccine. The CDR3 reads CASSSAGTGYNSPLHF. The CDR3 DNA follows: TGTGCCAGCAGTTCGGCTGGGACAGGTTATAATTCACCCCTCCACTTT.